Many counts were recorded for the clone carrying this T cell receptor (beta chain). This sample stems from a study of T-cell reconstitution after alpha-beta-depleted transplantation in children. Preparation of the TCRbeta library used unique molecular identifiers. TCRdb itself ran the PCR reads through MiXCR, one entry per CDR3 protein. The table has 400,000 to 500,000 distinct CDR3 sequences, about a tenth seen once. The CDR3 consists of 16 residues. CDR1 and CDR2 (germline): SGHRS, YFSETQ. V shed 0 bases and J 1 base; nucleotides not matched to a gene: 5. The material sequenced was PBMCs from the stem cell graft donor, taken from the stem cell graft. The clonotype was recovered from a human donor who donated a stem cell graft to a child with acute myeloid leukemia. The chain carries TRBV5-1 and TRBJ2-7; 9 nucleotides line up with TRBD2. The CDR3 sequence is CASSLGVAGASYEQYF. CDR3 in DNA: TGCGCCAGCAGCTTGGGCGTAGCGGGGGCATCCTACGAGCAGTACTTC.